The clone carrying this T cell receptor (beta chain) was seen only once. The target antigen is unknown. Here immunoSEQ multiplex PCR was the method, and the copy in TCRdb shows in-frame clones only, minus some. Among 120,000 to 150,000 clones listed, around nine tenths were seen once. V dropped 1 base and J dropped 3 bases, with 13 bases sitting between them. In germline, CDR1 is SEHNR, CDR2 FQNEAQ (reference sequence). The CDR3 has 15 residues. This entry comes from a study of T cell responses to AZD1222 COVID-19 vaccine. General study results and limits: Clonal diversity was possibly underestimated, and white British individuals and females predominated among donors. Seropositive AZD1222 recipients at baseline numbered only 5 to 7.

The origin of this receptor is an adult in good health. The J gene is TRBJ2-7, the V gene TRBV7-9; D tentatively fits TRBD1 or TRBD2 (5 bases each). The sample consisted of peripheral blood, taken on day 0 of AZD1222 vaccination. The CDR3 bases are TGTGCCAGCAGCTTAGGATGGGACGGTATCTACGAGCAGTACTTC. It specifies CASSLGWDGIYEQYF.